These 21 T cell receptor beta chains were sequenced from one sample in a study of cytomegalovirus exposure and HLA in healthy donors. The PCR employed 60 Vbeta primers together with 13 Jbeta primers. Profiling relied on immunoSEQ multiplex PCR, and the TCRdb table lists in-frame clones only, not all of them. The table shows 180,000 or so clones, with nearly 80% occurring only once. The source material was PBMCs. The receptor source for this set is a man between 40 and 49 years old in good health and CMV-seropositive.

The V and J genes are TRBV10-1 and TRBJ2-7; 7 bases fit TRBD1. V lost 5 bases and J lost 3; bases outside the gene matches: 7. The V gene's germline CDR1 is WNHNN and CDR2 SYGVQD (reference sequence). The CDR3 spans 14 residues. The DNA for the CDR3 is TGCGCCAGCAGTCCCCTGGACAGGAACTACGAGCAGTACTTC. Translated, it gives CASSPLDRNYEQYF.

V is TRBV7-9 and J is TRBJ2-7; a possible D gene is TRBD2 (6 bases). This CDR3 has 16 residues. V was trimmed by 4 bases and J by 1 base, leaving 17 bases between them. Germline V gives CDR1 SEHNR, CDR2 FQNEAQ (reference sequence). The CDR3, as DNA: TGTGCCAGCAGCTCGCCACGGGCTAGCGCATCCTACGAGCAGTACTTC. It codes for CASSSPRASASYEQYF. The whole variable domain, remainder taken from reference TRBV7-9 and TRBJ2-7, is DTGVSQNPRHKITKRGQNVTFRCDPISEHNRLYWYRQTLGQGPEFLTYFQNEAQLEKSRLLSDRFSAERPKGSFSTLEIQRTEQGDSAMYLCASSSPRASASYEQYFGPGTRLTVT.

This chain links TRBV23-1 with TRBJ2-4; tentative D call: TRBD2 (7 bases). TRBV23-1 is labeled an ORF, and its function is uncertain. V gave up 0 bases and J gave up 0 bases, with 12 bases separating them. The CDR3 sequence is 17 residues long. The CDR3 sequence: CASSQSGGQGAKNIQYF. CDR3 DNA sequence: TGCGCCAGCAGTCAATCGGGGGGGCAGGGAGCCAAAAACATTCAGTACTTC.

The chain has TRBV5-6 and TRBJ2-1; TRBD1 agrees at 8 bases. Germline CDR1 and CDR2: SGHDT and YYEEEE. The CDR3 has 16 amino acids. After removal of 5 bases from V and 4 bases from J, the junction contained 11 bases not matched to a gene. CDR3 amino acids: CASSWGQAILYNEQFF. In DNA form, the CDR3 reads TGTGCCAGCAGTTGGGGACAGGCGATATTATACAATGAGCAGTTCTTC.

The chain has TRBV6-1 and TRBJ2-1; D not resolved. The germline CDR1 and CDR2 sequences are MNHNS and SASEGT. The CDR3 runs to 13 residues. The ends were cut back, 4 bases at V and 3 bases at J, with 7 bases in the middle. DNA of the CDR3: TGTGCCAGCAGTGTGGCCAACTACAATGAGCAGTTCTTC. Translating it yields CASSVANYNEQFF.

This chain joins TRBV28 and TRBJ2-5; 8 bases are shared with TRBD2. Trimming at V came to 7 bases and at J to 4 bases, leaving 11 bases not matched to a gene. This CDR3 region has 15 residues. Germline V gene sequence: CDR1 MDHEN, CDR2 SYDVKM. The CDR3 DNA is TGTGCCAGCAACAGTGTGGCGGGAGGAGGAGAGACCCAGTACTTC. Its protein product is CASNSVAGGGETQYF.

The V call is TRBV19, the J call TRBJ1-5; 10 bases map to TRBD1. The trim removed 7 bases at V and 6 bases at J, leaving 9 bases unmatched. Germline V CDR1 and CDR2: LNHDA, SQIVND (reference sequence). The CDR3 extends over 15 amino acids. The CDR3 DNA sequence: TGTGCCAGTACCCGACAGGGGGCGCGAAGTCAGCCCCAGCATTTT. This codes for CASTRQGARSQPQHF.

This clone was detected a few times. The chain recombines TRBV15 with TRBJ2-2; TRBD1 might be the D (5 bases). Looked up from germline, CDR1 is LNHNV and CDR2 is YYDKDF (reference sequence). V lost 1 base and J lost 5, with 17 bases in between. There are 17 residues in the CDR3. The CDR3 here is CATSRVSGQGRTGELFF. The CDR3 DNA is TGTGCCACCAGCAGAGTTAGTGGGCAGGGTCGAACCGGGGAGCTGTTTTTT.

V and J are TRBV5-4 and TRBJ2-2; D call uncertain. The CDR3 has 12 residues. Germline CDR1 SGHNT, CDR2 YYREEE (reference sequence). Trimming shortened V by 2 bases and J by 3 bases, and 2 bases separated the two germline ends. This CDR3 is CASSFYTGELFF. Here the CDR3 DNA reads TGTGCCAGCAGCTTCTACACCGGGGAGCTGTTTTTT.

In the case of this clone: This sample includes further DNA sequences coding for the same CDR3. The chain links TRBV2 to TRBJ2-7, with 10 bases that match TRBD2. V dropped 9 bases and J dropped 5; count of bases not matched to a gene: 19. From germline, CDR1 is SNHLY and CDR2 FYNNEI. The CDR3 runs to 17 residues. The DNA for the CDR3 is TGTGCCAGTAGAGAAGTAGCGGGAGGAGGAATGGTCCACGAGCAGTACTTC. This encodes CASREVAGGGMVHEQYF.

The chain recombines TRBV7-9 with TRBJ1-1; possibly TRBD1 for D (5 bases). Germline values: CDR1 SEHNR, CDR2 FQNEAQ (reference sequence). CDR3 length: 13 residues. Trimming took off 5 bases at V and 1 base at J, with 8 bases between the two ends. The CDR3 region is CASSPRENTEAFF. In DNA form, the CDR3 reads TGTGCCAGCAGCCCCAGGGAGAACACTGAAGCTTTCTTT.

This sequence joins TRBV5-1 and TRBJ1-2; 7 bases match TRBD1. The germline V gene encodes CDR1 SGHRS and CDR2 YFSETQ. The CDR3 covers 15 residues. The V and J ends lost 0 bases and 3 bases, in that order; junction bases with no gene match: 5. Written as DNA, the CDR3 is TGCGCCAGCAGCTTGGACAGGGGATCGGACTATGGCTACACCTTC. Its translation is CASSLDRGSDYGYTF.

The chain employs TRBV28 and TRBJ2-1; 11 nucleotides line up with TRBD2. Germline assignment: CDR1 MDHEN and CDR2 SYDVKM. The CDR3 length is 17 residues. V was pared by 7 bases and J by 10 bases, with 18 bases of the junction left unmatched. CDR3 DNA: TGTGCCAGCACCACCCCAGAACTAGCGGGAGTTTTAAGGGAGCAGTTCTTC. Translating it yields CASTTPELAGVLREQFF.

This chain uses TRBV19 with TRBJ2-6; TRBD1 agrees at 7 bases. Trimming removed 6 bases from V and 4 bases from J; junction bases left unmatched: 6. Germline CDR1 reads LNHDA; CDR2 reads SQIVND (reference sequence). The CDR3 has 15 residues. CDR3 DNA sequence: TGTGCCAGTAGCGCCAGGGGGACAGGGGCCAACGTCCTGACTTTC. This gives the protein CASSARGTGANVLTF.

As regards this clone: At one end the junction does not follow the germline gene, possibly because of a read error. Different DNA sequences within this sample yield the same CDR3. The chain joins TRBV18 to TRBJ2-7, with TRBD2 matching over 7 bases. Germline lookup yields CDR1 KGHSH and CDR2 LQKENI. The CDR3 totals 15 residues. CDR3 nucleotide sequence: TGTGCCAGCTCGCCACAGTCTAGCGGTTCCTACGAGCAGTACTTC. Translating it yields CASSPQSSGSYEQYF.

The J gene is TRBJ2-7, the V gene TRBV6-1; TRBD1 aligns across 10 bases. The CDR3 covers 14 residues. Trimming took 3 bases from V and 6 from J; bases not matched to a gene: 5. CDR1 MNHNS and CDR2 SASEGT come from the germline V gene. The CDR3 DNA follows: TGTGCCAGCAGTGAGGGGGACAGGGGAGGCGAGCAGTACTTC. This sequence encodes CASSEGDRGGEQYF.

The gene calls are TRBV6-1 and TRBJ1-5, with D tentatively TRBD1 (6 bases). This CDR3 is built from 13 residues. The germline gives CDR1 MNHNS, CDR2 SASEGT. Trimming removed 5 bases from V and 4 bases from J, with 9 bases in between. The CDR3 reads CASSTTGNQPQHF. CDR3 coding DNA: TGTGCCAGCAGTACTACAGGGAATCAGCCCCAGCATTTT.

CDR3 amino acids: CASSLTVYGYTF. The DNA of the CDR3 is TGTGCCAGCAGTTTGACAGTCTATGGCTACACCTTC. The chain couples TRBV28 to TRBJ1-2; possibly TRBD1 for D (5 bases). Germline V gene lookup returns CDR1 MDHEN and CDR2 SYDVKM. This CDR3 has 12 residues. The V end was cut by 3 bases, the J end by 4 bases, with 6 bases between.

This clone has just a few counts. The chain uses TRBV4-2 and TRBJ2-2, with 9 bases identical to TRBD1. This CDR3 region has 19 residues. CDR1 LGHNA and CDR2 YNFKEQ come from the germline V gene. Losses at the gene ends were 4 bases for V and 5 bases for J; bases not matched to a gene: 17. In nucleotides, the CDR3 is TGTGCCAGCAGCCCAGTGGGGACAGGGCGCGCAGGTAGTACCGGGGAGCTGTTTTTT. Its translation is CASSPVGTGRAGSTGELFF.

The CDR3 region has the DNA TGCGCCAGCAGCTTTGGCGGGAGAGGCACCGGGGAGCTGTTTTTT. The encoded protein is CASSFGGRGTGELFF. J is TRBJ2-2 and V is TRBV5-1; 7 bases map to TRBD2. Germline CDR1 reads SGHRS; CDR2 reads YFSETQ. J lost 4 bases, V lost 2 bases, and 5 bases had no gene match. The CDR3 is 15 residues long.

A remark on this clone: The junction departs from germline at one end; a sequencing error may be responsible. The rearrangement uses TRBV5-6 and TRBJ2-4; TRBD2 is a possible D gene (6 bases). This CDR3 has 15 residues. CDR1 and CDR2 from the germline V gene are SGHDT and YYEEEE. In nucleotides, the CDR3 is TGTGCCAGCAGCTGGGGACTCATGGCCAAAAACAGTCAGTACTTC. Translated: CASSWGLMAKNSQYF. The full variable domain, completed using reference TRBV5-6 and TRBJ2-4, is DAGVTQSPTHLIKTRGQQVTLRCSPKSGHDTVSWYQQALGQGPQFIFQYYEEEERQRGNFPDRFSGHQFPNYSSELNVNALLLGDSALYLCASSWGLMAKNSQYFGAGTRLSVL.